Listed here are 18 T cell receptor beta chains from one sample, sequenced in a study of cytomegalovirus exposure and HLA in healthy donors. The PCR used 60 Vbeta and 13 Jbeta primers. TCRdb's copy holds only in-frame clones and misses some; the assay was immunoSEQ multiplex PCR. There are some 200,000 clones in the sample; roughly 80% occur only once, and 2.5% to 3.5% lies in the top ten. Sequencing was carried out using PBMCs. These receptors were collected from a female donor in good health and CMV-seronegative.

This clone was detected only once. CDR3 nucleotides: TGTGCCAGCAGCTCCGATCTAGCGGTGAATGAGCAGTTCTTC. Residues: CASSSDLAVNEQFF. The V and J genes are TRBV7-9 and TRBJ2-1; 7 bases align to TRBD2. CDR1 and CDR2 from the germline V gene are SEHNR and FQNEAQ (reference sequence). The CDR3 runs 14 residues. With 4 bases clipped from V and 7 bases from J, the junction kept 7 bases outside the gene matches.

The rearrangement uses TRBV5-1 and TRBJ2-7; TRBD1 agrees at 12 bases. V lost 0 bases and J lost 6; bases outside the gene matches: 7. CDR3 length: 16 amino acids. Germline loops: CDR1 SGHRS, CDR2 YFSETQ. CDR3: CASSLEGTGGWGEQYF. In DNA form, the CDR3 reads TGCGCCAGCAGCTTGGAGGGGACAGGGGGCTGGGGCGAGCAGTACTTC.

The CDR3 nucleotides read TGTGCCAGCACTCCCCGCCAGGGTGCAGGCGAGCAGTACTTC. It encodes CASTPRQGAGEQYF. The genes are TRBV2 and TRBJ2-7; D perhaps matches TRBD1 (5 bases). CDR3 length equals 14 residues. Germline V gene sequence: CDR1 SNHLY, CDR2 FYNNEI. V lost 7 bases and J lost 6, with 19 bases in between.

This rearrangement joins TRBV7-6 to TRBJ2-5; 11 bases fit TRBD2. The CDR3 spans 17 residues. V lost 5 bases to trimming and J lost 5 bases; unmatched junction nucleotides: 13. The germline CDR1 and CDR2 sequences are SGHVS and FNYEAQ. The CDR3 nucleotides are TGTGCCAGCAGCCCACCGGCTAGCGGGGGGTTCGTGGAGACCCAGTACTTC. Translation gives CASSPPASGGFVETQYF.

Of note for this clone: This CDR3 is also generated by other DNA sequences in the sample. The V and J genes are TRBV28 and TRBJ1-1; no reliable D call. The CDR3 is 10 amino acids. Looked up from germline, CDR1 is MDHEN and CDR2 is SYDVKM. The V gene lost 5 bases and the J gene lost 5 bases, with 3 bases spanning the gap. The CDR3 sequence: CASSRTEAFF. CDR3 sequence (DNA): TGTGCCAGCAGTCGTACTGAAGCTTTCTTT. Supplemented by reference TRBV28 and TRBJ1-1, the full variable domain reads DVKVTQSSRYLVKRTGEKVFLECVQDMDHENMFWYRQDPGLGLRLIYFSYDVKMKEKGDIPEGYSVSREKKERFSLILESASTNQTSMYLCASSRTEAFFGQGTRLTVV.

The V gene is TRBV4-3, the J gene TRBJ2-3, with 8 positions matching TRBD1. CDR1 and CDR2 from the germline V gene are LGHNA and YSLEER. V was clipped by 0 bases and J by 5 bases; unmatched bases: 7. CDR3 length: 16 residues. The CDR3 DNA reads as TGCGCCAGCAGCCAAGAAAACAGGGGGGATATAGATACGCAGTATTTT. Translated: CASSQENRGDIDTQYF.

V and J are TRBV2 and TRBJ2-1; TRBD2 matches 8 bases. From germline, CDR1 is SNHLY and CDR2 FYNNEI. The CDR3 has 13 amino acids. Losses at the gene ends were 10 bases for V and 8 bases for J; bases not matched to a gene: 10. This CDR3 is CATIPLAGYEQFF. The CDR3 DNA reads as TGTGCCACCATCCCGCTAGCGGGCTATGAGCAGTTCTTC.

CDR3 sequence: CASRPVAASGEQYF. The CDR3 DNA is TGTGCCAGCCGCCCGGTAGCGGCCTCGGGCGAGCAGTACTTC. V and J are TRBV6-1 and TRBJ2-7; possible D gene TRBD2, 6 bases. Trimming cost V 8 bases and J 6 bases, with 20 bases left between them. Per the germline V gene, CDR1 is MNHNS and CDR2 is SASEGT. The CDR3 is 14 residues long.

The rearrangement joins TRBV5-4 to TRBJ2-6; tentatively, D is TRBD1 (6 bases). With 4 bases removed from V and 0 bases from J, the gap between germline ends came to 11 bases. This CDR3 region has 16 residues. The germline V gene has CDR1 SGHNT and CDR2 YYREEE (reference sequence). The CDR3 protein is CASSPTGNSGANVLTF. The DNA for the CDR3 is TGTGCCAGCAGCCCTACAGGGAACTCTGGGGCCAACGTCCTGACTTTC.

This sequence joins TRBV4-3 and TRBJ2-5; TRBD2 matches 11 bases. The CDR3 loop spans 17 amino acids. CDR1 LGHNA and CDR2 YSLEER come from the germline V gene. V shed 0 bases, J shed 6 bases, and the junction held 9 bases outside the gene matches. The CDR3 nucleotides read TGCGCCAGCAGCCAAGATCTGCCTAGCGGGGGGCTGAAGACCCAGTACTTC. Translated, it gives CASSQDLPSGGLKTQYF.

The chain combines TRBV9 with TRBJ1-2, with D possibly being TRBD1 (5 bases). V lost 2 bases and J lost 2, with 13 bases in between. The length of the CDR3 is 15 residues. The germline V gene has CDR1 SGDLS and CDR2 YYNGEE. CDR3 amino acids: CASSVDTGVNYGYTF. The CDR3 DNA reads TGTGCCAGCAGCGTGGACACCGGAGTCAACTATGGCTACACCTTC.

CDR3 amino acids: CAIRGVAVQPQHF. For the CDR3, the DNA is TGTGCCATCCGCGGGGTTGCGGTTCAGCCCCAGCATTTT. This rearrangement joins TRBV6-1 to TRBJ1-5, with D unresolved. This CDR3 is 13 amino acids long. The germline V gene has CDR1 MNHNS and CDR2 SASEGT. V was clipped by 10 bases and J by 6 bases, with 16 bases between them.

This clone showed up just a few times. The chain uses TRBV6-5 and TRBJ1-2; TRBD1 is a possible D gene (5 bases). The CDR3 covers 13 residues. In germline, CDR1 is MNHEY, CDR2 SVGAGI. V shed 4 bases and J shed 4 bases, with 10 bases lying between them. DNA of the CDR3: TGTGCCAGCAGTTCGACAGTAACCTATGGCTACACCTTC. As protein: CASSSTVTYGYTF.

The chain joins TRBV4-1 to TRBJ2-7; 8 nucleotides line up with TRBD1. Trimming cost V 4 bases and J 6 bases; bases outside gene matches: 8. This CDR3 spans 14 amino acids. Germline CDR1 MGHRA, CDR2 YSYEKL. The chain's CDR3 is CASSLGTGPPEQYF. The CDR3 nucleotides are TGCGCCAGCAGCCTCGGGACAGGTCCGCCCGAGCAGTACTTC.

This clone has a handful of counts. The CDR3 loop is CASRQGVANYGYTF. In nucleotides, the CDR3 is TGTGCCAGCCGACAGGGAGTAGCGAACTATGGCTACACCTTC. The rearrangement uses TRBV2 and TRBJ1-2, with 7 bases lining up with TRBD1. Per germline, CDR1 SNHLY and CDR2 FYNNEI. Trimming cost V 8 bases and J 2 bases; bases outside gene matches: 8. CDR3 length: 14 residues.

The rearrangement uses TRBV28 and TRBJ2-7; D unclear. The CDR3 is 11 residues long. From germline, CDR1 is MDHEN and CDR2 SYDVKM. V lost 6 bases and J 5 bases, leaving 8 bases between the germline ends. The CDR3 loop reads CASSTTDEQYF. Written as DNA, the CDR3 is TGTGCCAGCAGCACCACAGACGAGCAGTACTTC.

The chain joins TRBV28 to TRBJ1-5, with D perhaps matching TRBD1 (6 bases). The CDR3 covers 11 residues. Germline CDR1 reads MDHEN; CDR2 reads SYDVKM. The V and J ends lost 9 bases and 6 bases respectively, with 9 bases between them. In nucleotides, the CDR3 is TGTGCCAGACAGGGTGGTCAGCCCCAGCATTTT. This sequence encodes CARQGGQPQHF.

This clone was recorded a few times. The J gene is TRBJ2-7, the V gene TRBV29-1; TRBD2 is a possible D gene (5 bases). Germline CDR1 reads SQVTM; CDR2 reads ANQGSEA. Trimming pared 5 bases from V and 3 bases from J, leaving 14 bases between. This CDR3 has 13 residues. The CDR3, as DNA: TGCAGCGTTCAAATTGGGAGCTACTACGAGCAGTACTTC. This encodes CSVQIGSYYEQYF.